Shown below are 32 T cell receptor beta chains from a single sample sequenced in a study of T cell responses to AZD1222 COVID-19 vaccine. Sequenced by immunoSEQ multiplex PCR; TCRdb stores in-frame clones only, minus some. The sample lists 98,000 or so clones; approximately 88% were seen once. Here the sequenced sample was peripheral blood, taken on day 0 of AZD1222 vaccination. These receptors all come from an adult in good health.

The V call is TRBV19, the J call TRBJ1-1; D is ambiguous. The CDR3 runs 13 residues. Germline V CDR1 and CDR2: LNHDA, SQIVND (reference sequence). The V end was cut by 2 bases, the J end by 1 base, with 5 bases between. The CDR3 spells CASSIKWNTEAFF. In DNA form, the CDR3 reads TGTGCCAGTAGTATAAAGTGGAACACTGAAGCTTTCTTT.

This clone has just one count. The chain links TRBV28 to TRBJ1-1; D is undetermined. The CDR3 has 10 amino acids. With 8 bases removed from V and 7 bases from J, the gap between germline ends came to 8 bases. From germline, CDR1 is MDHEN and CDR2 SYDVKM. The CDR3 protein is CASQEDEAFF. The CDR3 DNA sequence: TGTGCCAGCCAGGAGGATGAAGCTTTCTTT.

The chain joins TRBV19 to TRBJ2-5; a weak D match, TRBD2 (6 bases). Trimming removed 3 bases from V and 2 bases from J, with 19 bases in between. CDR3 length: 17 residues. Looked up from germline, CDR1 is LNHDA and CDR2 is SQIVND (reference sequence). CDR3 amino acids: CASSIGGVVISQETQYF. In DNA form, the CDR3 reads TGTGCCAGTAGTATTGGAGGGGTCGTTATATCGCAAGAGACCCAGTACTTC.

In this sample, this clone turned up once. This sequence joins TRBV11-2 and TRBJ2-7; D uncertain. Trimming shortened V by 5 bases and J by 5 bases, and 16 bases separated the two germline ends. The germline gives CDR1 SGHAT, CDR2 FQNNGV. This CDR3 contains 14 residues. CDR3 residues: CASSQTPTAHEQYF. CDR3 DNA: TGTGCCAGCAGCCAGACACCGACTGCCCACGAGCAGTACTTC.

The rearrangement uses TRBV7-2 and TRBJ1-6; D is uncertain. The CDR3 has 15 residues. CDR1 SGHTA and CDR2 FQGNSA come from the germline V gene. V was clipped by 0 bases and J by 6 bases, with 9 bases between them. Here the CDR3 DNA reads TGTGCCAGCAGCTTAGCAGGACCCTTTAATTCACCCCTCCACTTT. Amino acids: CASSLAGPFNSPLHF.

The rearrangement joins TRBV27 to TRBJ2-1; possibly TRBD2 for D (5 bases). The CDR3 contains 13 residues. Trimming removed 7 bases at V and 5 bases at J, with 12 bases between. The germline V gene has CDR1 MNHEY and CDR2 SMNVEV (reference sequence). The DNA for the CDR3 is TGTGCCAGCACGAGCGGCAGAAACAATGAGCAGTTCTTC. Its translation is CASTSGRNNEQFF.

The rearrangement joins TRBV19 to TRBJ2-1; 8 bases are shared with TRBD1. This CDR3 is 15 amino acids long. Germline V gives CDR1 LNHDA, CDR2 SQIVND (reference sequence). The trim removed 3 bases at V and 8 bases at J, leaving 9 bases unmatched. The CDR3 spells CASSMSRTGLDEQFF. CDR3 coding DNA: TGTGCCAGTAGTATGAGTAGGACAGGGCTAGATGAGCAGTTCTTC.

The rearrangement joins TRBV6-5 to TRBJ2-7, with D possibly being TRBD1 or TRBD2 (7 bases each). Trimming left V 6 bases short and J 3 bases short, with 18 bases between. The V gene's germline CDR1 is MNHEY and CDR2 SVGAGI. This CDR3 comprises 15 residues. The CDR3 protein is CASRDAGGGFYEQYF. The DNA for the CDR3 is TGTGCCAGCAGGGACGCAGGGGGGGGGTTCTACGAGCAGTACTTC.

This chain uses TRBV4-3 with TRBJ2-3; 12 bases are shared with TRBD2. CDR1 and CDR2 (germline): LGHNA, YSLEER. With V trimmed by 4 bases and J by 4 bases, 6 bases remained unmatched. The CDR3 is 16 residues long. The DNA for the CDR3 is TGCGCCAGCAGCCTGAGACTAGCGGGGGAGGCAGATACGCAGTATTTT. This encodes CASSLRLAGEADTQYF.

In the case of this clone: Distinct nucleotide sequences in the sample also encode this CDR3. CDR3 protein: CASSLNSYEQYF. CDR3 DNA: TGTGCCAGCAGCTTAAACTCGTACGAGCAGTACTTC. V gene TRBV11-2 combines with J gene TRBJ2-7; no clear D. The CDR3 totals 12 residues. Germline V lookup: CDR1 SGHAT, CDR2 FQNNGV. V was cut by 2 bases and J by 4 bases, with 6 bases left in between.

This chain uses TRBV11-2 with TRBJ2-5, with 12 positions matching TRBD1. The CDR3 runs 14 residues. Per the germline V gene, CDR1 is SGHAT and CDR2 is FQNNGV. V lost 5 bases, J lost 5 bases, and 3 bases stayed unmatched. The CDR3 bases are TGTGCCAGCAGCCGGGACAGGGGGCCGGAGACCCAGTACTTC. It is translated as CASSRDRGPETQYF.

The chain joins TRBV2 to TRBJ2-7, with D maybe TRBD1 (6 bases). Germline CDR1 and CDR2: SNHLY and FYNNEI. This CDR3 region has 13 residues. V was shortened by 8 bases and J by 2 bases, with 13 bases between the two germline ends. The CDR3 coding sequence is TGTGCCAGCGCTACAGGGTTCGCCTACGAGCAGTACTTC. This gives the protein CASATGFAYEQYF.

The V call is TRBV6-1, the J call TRBJ1-2; D possibly corresponds to TRBD1 (6 bases). V shed 0 bases and J shed 4 bases, with 18 bases lying between them. The CDR3 runs 17 residues. Germline CDR1 and CDR2: MNHNS and SASEGT. CDR3 sequence: CASSEALGQGQSYGYTF. In nucleotides, the CDR3 is TGTGCCAGCAGTGAAGCGCTAGGGCAGGGGCAAAGCTATGGCTACACCTTC.

CDR3 sequence reads: CASSLTPGSYNEQFF. CDR3 bases: TGTGCCAGCAGTTTAACCCCGGGCTCCTACAATGAGCAGTTCTTC. This chain joins TRBV28 and TRBJ2-1; D call uncertain. The length of the CDR3 is 15 residues. The V gene lost 2 bases and the J gene lost 0 bases, with 8 bases spanning the gap. The V gene's germline CDR1 is MDHEN and CDR2 SYDVKM.

This chain joins TRBV3-1 (or the pseudogene TRBV3-2) and TRBJ2-7; no definite D call. Trimming shortened V by 4 bases and J by 1 base, and 8 bases separated the two germline ends. Germline V CDR1 and CDR2: LGHDT, YNNKEL (reference sequence). The CDR3 has 13 residues. The CDR3 region is CASSRLGSYEQYF. As DNA, the CDR3 is TGTGCCAGCAGCCGATTGGGGTCCTACGAGCAGTACTTC.

The chain carries TRBV6-5 and TRBJ2-2; a possible D gene is TRBD1 (6 bases). Germline lookup yields CDR1 MNHEY and CDR2 SVGAGI. The CDR3 loop spans 13 amino acids. The germline V and J ends were trimmed by 6 bases and 4 bases, with 9 bases remaining between them. The CDR3 region is CASRRGGTGELFF. Written as DNA, the CDR3 is TGTGCCAGCAGAAGAGGGGGCACCGGGGAGCTGTTTTTT.

The chain couples TRBV23-1 to TRBJ1-4, with 7 bases aligning to TRBD1. TRBV23-1 is labeled an ORF, and its function is uncertain. Unmatched junction bases numbered 5, after V lost 2 bases and J lost 8 bases. The CDR3 has 14 residues. The CDR3 nucleotides are TGCGCCAGCAGTCAAGGGCGGGACAGCGAAAAACTGTTTTTT. This translates into CASSQGRDSEKLFF.

This CDR3 is CASSYNYRDRFF. DNA for the CDR3: TGTGCCAGCAGTTACAATTACAGGGACCGGTTCTTC. The chain combines TRBV28 with TRBJ2-1; tentatively, D is TRBD1 (6 bases). Trimming stripped 4 bases from V and 15 bases from J, with 16 bases between. The germline gives CDR1 MDHEN, CDR2 SYDVKM. The CDR3 sequence is 12 residues long.

This clone came up once. The V call is TRBV27, the J call TRBJ1-5; D is possibly TRBD1 (5 bases). Germline V gene lookup returns CDR1 MNHEY and CDR2 SMNVEV (reference sequence). V was pared by 3 bases and J by 2 bases, with 14 bases between. CDR3 size: 16 residues. CDR3 residues: CASSLFGGGGNQPQHF. In nucleotides, the CDR3 is TGTGCCAGCAGTTTGTTCGGGGGAGGGGGCAATCAGCCCCAGCATTTT.

V usage is TRBV5-1 and J usage is TRBJ1-2; TRBD1 is a possible D gene (5 bases). Germline CDR1 is SGHRS and CDR2 is YFSETQ. CDR3 length: 14 residues. Trimming removed 0 bases from V and 4 bases from J, with 10 bases in between. The CDR3 is CASSLERGTYGYTF. The CDR3 DNA follows: TGCGCCAGCAGCTTGGAAAGGGGTACCTATGGCTACACCTTC. The full variable domain, completed using reference TRBV5-1 and TRBJ1-2, is KAGVTQTPRYLIKTRGQQVTLSCSPISGHRSVSWYQQTPGQGLQFLFEYFSETQRNKGNFPGRFSGRQFSNSRSEMNVSTLELGDSALYLCASSLERGTYGYTFGSGTRLTVV.

The genes are TRBV25-1 and TRBJ1-3; unclear D gene. V lost 1 base and J lost 3, with 16 bases in between. CDR3 length: 17 residues. Germline-derived CDR1 and CDR2 are MGHDK and SYGVNS. The CDR3 sequence is CASSEFGGAKGGNTIYF. CDR3 DNA sequence: TGTGCCAGCAGTGAATTTGGCGGCGCCAAGGGTGGAAACACCATATATTTT.

The V and J genes are TRBV23-1 and TRBJ1-5; TRBD1 is a possible D gene (5 bases). TRBV23-1 is flagged as an ORF with uncertain function. This CDR3 spans 19 amino acids. V lost 3 bases and J 8 bases, leaving 29 bases between the germline ends. The chain's CDR3 is CASSQGSLKGLLMKEPQHF. CDR3 sequence (DNA): TGCGCCAGCAGTCAGGGAAGCCTTAAGGGGCTCCTGATGAAGGAGCCCCAGCATTTT.

The chain has TRBV7-6 and TRBJ1-5; D gene unclear. This CDR3 is built from 15 residues. Germline CDR1 SGHVS, CDR2 FNYEAQ. Deletions cut 2 bases from V and 6 bases from J, with 14 bases between. CDR3 protein: CASSLTALEGQPQHF. DNA for the CDR3: TGTGCCAGCAGCTTAACCGCCCTAGAGGGTCAGCCCCAGCATTTT.

The chain has TRBV7-9 and TRBJ2-4, with 7 bases fitting TRBD1. Looked up from germline, CDR1 is SEHNR and CDR2 is FQNEAQ (reference sequence). The CDR3 length is 16 residues. V was pared by 1 base and J by 5 bases, with 8 bases of the junction left unmatched. CDR3 DNA sequence: TGTGCCAGCAGCTTAGAACCTACAGGGGCCGAAAACATTCAGTACTTC. Translated: CASSLEPTGAENIQYF.

The rearrangement joins TRBV13 to TRBJ2-7; TRBD2 matches at 8 bases. The CDR3 is 15 residues long. Trimming at V came to 5 bases and at J to 5 bases, leaving 11 bases not matched to a gene. Germline assignment: CDR1 PRHDT and CDR2 FYEKMQ (reference sequence). The CDR3 reads CASSATGGRPHEQYF. DNA for the CDR3: TGTGCCAGCAGCGCCACGGGAGGGCGGCCCCACGAGCAGTACTTC.

The rearrangement uses TRBV28 and TRBJ1-2; a possible D gene is TRBD1 (5 bases). Germline lookup yields CDR1 MDHEN and CDR2 SYDVKM. The CDR3 runs 13 residues. Trimming cost V 5 bases and J 6 bases, with 13 bases left between them. The DNA of the CDR3 is TGTGCCAGCAGTCATTATACGGGGGATGGCTACACCTTC. Encoded protein: CASSHYTGDGYTF.

The chain joins TRBV7-9 to TRBJ2-3; tentatively, D is TRBD1 or TRBD2 (5 bases each). The CDR3 runs to 13 residues. Trimming took off 2 bases at V and 11 bases at J, with 14 bases between the two ends. Germline V gene data show CDR1 as SEHNR and CDR2 as FQNEAQ (reference sequence). The CDR3 bases are TGTGCCAGCAGCTTACAACCGGGACGATTGCAGTATTTT. Translation: CASSLQPGRLQYF. Variable domain in full (rest from reference TRBV7-9 and TRBJ2-3): DTGVSQNPRHKITKRGQNVTFRCDPISEHNRLYWYRQTLGQGPEFLTYFQNEAQLEKSRLLSDRFSAERPKGSFSTLEIQRTEQGDSAMYLCASSLQPGRLQYFGPGTRLTVL.

The chain recombines TRBV30 with TRBJ1-4; no definite D call. The V end was cut by 2 bases, the J end by 7 bases, with 17 bases between. CDR3 length equals 15 residues. Germline CDR1 GTSNPN, CDR2 SVGIG (reference sequence). Written as DNA, the CDR3 is TGTGCCTGGAGTTCAGGACGGGTGGAAGGTGAAAAACTGTTTTTT. It codes for CAWSSGRVEGEKLFF. Combining the CDR3 with reference TRBV30 and TRBJ1-4 gives the whole variable domain SQTIHQWPATLVQPVGSPLSLECTVEGTSNPNLYWYRQAAGRGLQLLFYSVGIGQISSEVPQNLSASRPQDRQFILSSKKLLLSDSGFYLCAWSSGRVEGEKLFFGSGTQLSVL.

The chain joins TRBV29-1 to TRBJ1-3; D remains unclear. Germline CDR1 and CDR2: SQVTM and ANQGSEA. The CDR3 has 14 amino acids. V was clipped by 4 bases and J by 0 bases, with 10 bases between them. The CDR3 region is CSVVSGVSGNTIYF. CDR3 nucleotides: TGCAGCGTTGTCAGCGGAGTCTCTGGAAACACCATATATTTT.

CDR3: CASSKEGFDRGQIGNNSPLHF. CDR3 sequence (DNA): TGTGCCAGCAGCAAAGAAGGTTTCGACAGGGGACAAATCGGGAATAATTCACCCCTCCACTTT. This rearrangement joins TRBV21-1 to TRBJ1-6; TRBD1 is the table's D call and was not checked against the DNA. TRBV21-1 counts as a pseudogene. This CDR3 is built from 21 residues.

V and J are TRBV6-2 or TRBV6-3 and TRBJ2-7; the match to TRBD1 covers 7 bases. The length of the CDR3 is 13 residues. The trim removed 6 bases at V and 2 bases at J, leaving 4 bases unmatched. Germline V gene lookup returns CDR1 MNHEY and CDR2 SVGEGT. Written as DNA, the CDR3 is TGTGCCAGCAGCCCGGGACAGACCTACGAGCAGTACTTC. It is translated as CASSPGQTYEQYF.

The chain joins TRBV5-4 to TRBJ2-7, with D perhaps matching TRBD1 (6 bases). The CDR3 length is 13 residues. Trimming took 5 bases from V and 1 from J, leaving 10 bases between them. The germline V gene has CDR1 SGHNT and CDR2 YYREEE (reference sequence). CDR3 residues: CASRQGTSYEQYF. The CDR3 coding sequence is TGTGCCAGCAGACAGGGAACATCCTACGAGCAGTACTTC.